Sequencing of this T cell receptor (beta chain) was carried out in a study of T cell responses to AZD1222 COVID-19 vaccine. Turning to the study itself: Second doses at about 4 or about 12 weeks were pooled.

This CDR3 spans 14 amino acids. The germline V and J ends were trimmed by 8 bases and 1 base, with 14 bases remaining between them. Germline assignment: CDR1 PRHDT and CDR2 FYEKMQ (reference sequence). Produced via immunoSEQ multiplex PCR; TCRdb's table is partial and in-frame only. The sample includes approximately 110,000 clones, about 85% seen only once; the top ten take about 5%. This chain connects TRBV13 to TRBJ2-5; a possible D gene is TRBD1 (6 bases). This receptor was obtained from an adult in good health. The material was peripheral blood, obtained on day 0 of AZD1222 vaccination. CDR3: CASGEGGFQETQYF. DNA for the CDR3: TGTGCCAGCGGCGAAGGGGGATTCCAAGAGACCCAGTACTTC.